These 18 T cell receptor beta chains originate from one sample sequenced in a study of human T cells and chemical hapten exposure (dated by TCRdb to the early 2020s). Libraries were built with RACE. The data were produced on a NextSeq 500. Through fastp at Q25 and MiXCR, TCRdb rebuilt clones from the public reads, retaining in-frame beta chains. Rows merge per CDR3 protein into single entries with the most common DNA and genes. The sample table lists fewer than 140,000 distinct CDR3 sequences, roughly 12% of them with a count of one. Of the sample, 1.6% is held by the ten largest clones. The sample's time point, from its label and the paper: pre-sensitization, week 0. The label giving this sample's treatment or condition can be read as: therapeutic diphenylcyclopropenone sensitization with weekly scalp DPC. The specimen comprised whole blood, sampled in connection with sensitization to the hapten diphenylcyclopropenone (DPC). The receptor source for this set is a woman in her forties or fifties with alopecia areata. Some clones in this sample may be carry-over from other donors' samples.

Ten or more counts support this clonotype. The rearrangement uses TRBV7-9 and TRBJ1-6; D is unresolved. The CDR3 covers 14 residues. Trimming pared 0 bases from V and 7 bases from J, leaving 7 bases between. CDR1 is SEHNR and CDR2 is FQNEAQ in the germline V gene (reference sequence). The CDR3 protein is CASSLASNNSPLHF. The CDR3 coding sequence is TGTGCCAGCAGCTTAGCGAGCAACAATTCACCCCTCCACTTT.

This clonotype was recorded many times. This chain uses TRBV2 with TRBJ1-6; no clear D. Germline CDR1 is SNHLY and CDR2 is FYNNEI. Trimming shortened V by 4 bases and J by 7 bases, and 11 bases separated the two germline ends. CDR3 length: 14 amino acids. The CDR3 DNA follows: TGTGCCAGCAGTGCCGACGGCCAGAATTCACCCCTCCACTTT. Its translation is CASSADGQNSPLHF.

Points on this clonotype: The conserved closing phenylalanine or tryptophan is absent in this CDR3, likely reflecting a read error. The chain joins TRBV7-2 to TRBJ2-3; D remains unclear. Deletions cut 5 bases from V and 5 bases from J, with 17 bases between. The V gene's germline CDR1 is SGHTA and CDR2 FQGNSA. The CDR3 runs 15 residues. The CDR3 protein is CASSPQSGRIDTQYI. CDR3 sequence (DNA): TGTGCCAGCAGCCCCCAGTCGGGCCGAATAGATACGCAGTATATT.

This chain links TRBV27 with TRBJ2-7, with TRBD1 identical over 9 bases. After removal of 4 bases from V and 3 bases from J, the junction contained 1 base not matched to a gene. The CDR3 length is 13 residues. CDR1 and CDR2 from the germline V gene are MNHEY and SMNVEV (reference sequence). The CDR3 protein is CASSWGQGYEQYF. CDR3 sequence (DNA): TGTGCCAGCAGTTGGGGACAGGGCTACGAGCAGTACTTC.

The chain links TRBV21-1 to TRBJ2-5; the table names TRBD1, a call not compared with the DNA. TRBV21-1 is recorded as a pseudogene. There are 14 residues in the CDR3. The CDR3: CASSSRDSQETQYF. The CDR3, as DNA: TGTGCCAGCAGCTCCCGGGACAGCCAAGAGACCCAGTACTTC.

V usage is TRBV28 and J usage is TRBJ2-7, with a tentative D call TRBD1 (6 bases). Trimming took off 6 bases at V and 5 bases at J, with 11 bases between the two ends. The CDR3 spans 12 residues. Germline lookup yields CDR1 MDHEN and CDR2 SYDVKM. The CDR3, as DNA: TGTGCCAGCAGGGGACAACTGAACGAGCAGTACTTC. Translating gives CASRGQLNEQYF.

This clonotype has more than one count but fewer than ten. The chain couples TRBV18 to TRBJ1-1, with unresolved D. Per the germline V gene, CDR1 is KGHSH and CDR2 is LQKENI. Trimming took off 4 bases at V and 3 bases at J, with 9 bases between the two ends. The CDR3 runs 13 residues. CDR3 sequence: CASSRLGDTEAFF. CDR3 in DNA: TGTGCCAGCTCACGACTCGGGGACACTGAAGCTTTCTTT.

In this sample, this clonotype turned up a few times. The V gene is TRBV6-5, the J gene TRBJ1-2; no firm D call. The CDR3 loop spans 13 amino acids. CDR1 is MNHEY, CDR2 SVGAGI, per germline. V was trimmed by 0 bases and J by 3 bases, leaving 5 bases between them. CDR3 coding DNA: TGTGCCAGCAGTTACTCGTTATACTATGGCTACACCTTC. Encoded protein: CASSYSLYYGYTF.

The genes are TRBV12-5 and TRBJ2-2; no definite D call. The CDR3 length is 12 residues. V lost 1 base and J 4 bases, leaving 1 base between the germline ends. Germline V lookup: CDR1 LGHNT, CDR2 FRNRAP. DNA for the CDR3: TGTGCTAGTGGTTTGGGCACCGGGGAGCTGTTTTTT. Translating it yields CASGLGTGELFF.

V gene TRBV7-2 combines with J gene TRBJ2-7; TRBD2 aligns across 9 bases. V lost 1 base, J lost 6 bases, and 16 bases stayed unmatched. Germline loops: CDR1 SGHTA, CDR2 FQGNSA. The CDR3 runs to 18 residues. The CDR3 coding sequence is TGTGCCAGCAGCTTAGTAGCCCTTCGCGGGGGGGCCGTCTCCGAGCAGTACTTC. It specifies CASSLVALRGGAVSEQYF.

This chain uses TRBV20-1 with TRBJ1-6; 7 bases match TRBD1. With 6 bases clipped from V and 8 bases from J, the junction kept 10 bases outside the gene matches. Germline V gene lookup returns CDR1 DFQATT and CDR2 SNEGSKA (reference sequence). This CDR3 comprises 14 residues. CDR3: CSAPAGTEHSPLHF. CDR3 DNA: TGCAGTGCACCTGCCGGGACAGAGCATTCACCCCTCCACTTT.

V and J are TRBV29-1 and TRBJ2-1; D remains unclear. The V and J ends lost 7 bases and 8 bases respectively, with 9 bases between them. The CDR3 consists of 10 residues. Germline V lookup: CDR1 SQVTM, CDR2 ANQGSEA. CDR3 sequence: CSGGWDEQFF. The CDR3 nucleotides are TGCAGCGGGGGATGGGATGAGCAGTTCTTC.

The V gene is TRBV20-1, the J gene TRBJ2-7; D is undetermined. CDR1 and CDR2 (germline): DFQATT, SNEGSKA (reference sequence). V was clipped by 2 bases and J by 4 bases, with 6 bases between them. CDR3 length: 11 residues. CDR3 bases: TGCAGTGCTAGACCAGAGTACGAGCAGTACTTC. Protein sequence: CSARPEYEQYF.

CDR3 coding DNA: TGCAGCGTTAAACGACTAGCGGGGACGCTGAGGAATGAGCAGTTCTTC. It codes for CSVKRLAGTLRNEQFF. The rearrangement uses TRBV29-1 and TRBJ2-1; 11 bases align to TRBD2. V gave up 5 bases and J gave up 7 bases; unmatched junction bases: 13. CDR3 length: 16 amino acids. The V gene's germline CDR1 is SQVTM and CDR2 ANQGSEA.

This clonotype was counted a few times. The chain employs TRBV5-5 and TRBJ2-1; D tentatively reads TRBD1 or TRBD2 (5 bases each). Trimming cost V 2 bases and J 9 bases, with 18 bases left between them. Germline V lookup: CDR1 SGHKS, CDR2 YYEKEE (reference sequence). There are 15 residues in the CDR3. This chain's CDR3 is CASSFRDSGGGEQFF. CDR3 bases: TGTGCCAGCAGCTTCCGAGACTCCGGTGGGGGTGAGCAGTTCTTC.

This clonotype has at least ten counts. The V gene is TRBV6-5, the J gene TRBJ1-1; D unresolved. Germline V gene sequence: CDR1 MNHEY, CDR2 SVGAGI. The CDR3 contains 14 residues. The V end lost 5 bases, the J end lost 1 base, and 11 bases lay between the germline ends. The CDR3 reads CASSKNDGNTEAFF. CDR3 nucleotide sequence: TGTGCCAGCAGTAAGAACGACGGGAACACTGAAGCTTTCTTT.

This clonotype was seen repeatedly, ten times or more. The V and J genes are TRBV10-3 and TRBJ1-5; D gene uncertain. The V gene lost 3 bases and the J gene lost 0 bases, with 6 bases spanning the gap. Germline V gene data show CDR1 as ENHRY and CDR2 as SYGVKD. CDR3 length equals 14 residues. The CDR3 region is CAISESYSNQPQHF. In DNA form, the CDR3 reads TGTGCCATCAGTGAATCATATAGCAATCAGCCCCAGCATTTT.

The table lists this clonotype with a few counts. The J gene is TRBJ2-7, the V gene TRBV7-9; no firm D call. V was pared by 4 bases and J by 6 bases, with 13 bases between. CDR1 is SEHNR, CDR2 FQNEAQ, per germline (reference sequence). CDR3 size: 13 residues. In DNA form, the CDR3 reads TGTGCCAGCAGCTCTCAAGGGATAGGCGAGCAGTACTTC. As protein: CASSSQGIGEQYF.